This is a list of T cell receptor beta chains from one sample in a study of cytotoxic CD8 clonotypes in ibrutinib-treated CLL. Generated by immunoSEQ multiplex PCR, the TCRdb table keeps only in-frame clones and is missing some. Of about 15,000 clones in the sample, approximately 58% were seen once. The sample was PBMCs, taken before ibrutinib treatment. Source of these receptors: a human donor with chronic lymphocytic leukemia. CDR3s include the opening cysteine and the closing phenylalanine or tryptophan. The order of the fields is CDR3 protein, CDR3 DNA, CDR3 length, V gene, clone size, D gene, J gene. D genes are given only for firm matches. Some rows mark clone size as missing; the rest say once, few, many or name a class of expanded clone.

CDR3: CASSLGLAGGLF; DNA: TGTGCCAGCAGCCTGGGACTAGCGGGGGGGCTCTTT; length: 12; V: TRBV5-6; size: -; D: TRBD2; J: TRBJ2-3
CDR3: CASSPRPLKTGVRGQPQHF; DNA: TGTGCCAGCTCACCACGTCCCCTGAAGACAGGGGTAAGGGGTCAGCCCCAGCATTTT; length: 19; V: TRBV18; size: -; D: TRBD1; J: TRBJ1-5
CDR3: CASSLYPVRTDSSGANVLTF; DNA: TGTGCCAGCAGCTTATACCCGGTGAGGACGGATAGCTCTGGGGCCAACGTCCTGACTTTC; length: 20; V: TRBV5-5; size: -; D: -; J: TRBJ2-6
CDR3: CASSLGDRGPNEQFF; DNA: TGTGCCAGCAGTTTGGGGGACAGGGGGCCGAATGAGCAGTTCTTC; length: 15; V: TRBV28; size: -; D: TRBD1; J: TRBJ2-1
CDR3: CASSRTSRNEQFF; DNA: TGTGCCTCTTCTCGGACTAGCCGCAATGAGCAGTTCTTC; length: 13; V: TRBV30; size: medium-sized; D: TRBD2; J: TRBJ2-1
CDR3: CSVVAGGQGGYNSPLHF; DNA: TGCAGCGTTGTTGCCGGTGGGCAGGGGGGGTATAATTCACCCCTCCACTTT; length: 17; V: TRBV29-1; size: -; D: TRBD1; J: TRBJ1-6
CDR3: CARRTEPNTEAFF; DNA: TGTGCCAGACGGACAGAACCGAACACTGAAGCTTTCTTT; length: 13; V: TRBV6-5; size: -; D: -; J: TRBJ1-1
CDR3: CASSSLQGGGEAFF; DNA: TGTGCCAGCAGTTCCTTGCAGGGGGGGGGTGAAGCTTTCTTT; length: 14; V: TRBV6-1; size: -; D: TRBD1; J: TRBJ1-1
CDR3: CASSLDNQPQHF; DNA: TGTGCCAGCAGCTTAGACAATCAGCCCCAGCATTTT; length: 12; V: TRBV7-9; size: few; D: -; J: TRBJ1-5
CDR3: CASKPGLADYEQFF; DNA: TGTGCCAGCAAACCGGGACTAGCGGATTATGAGCAGTTCTTC; length: 14; V: TRBV5-4; size: few; D: TRBD2; J: TRBJ2-1
CDR3: CSVEKGGYEQYF; DNA: TGCAGCGTTGAAAAGGGTGGGTACGAGCAGTACTTC; length: 12; V: TRBV29-1; size: -; D: -; J: TRBJ2-7
CDR3: CAIRGSGEKLFF; DNA: TGTGCCATTAGAGGGTCGGGTGAAAAACTGTTTTTT; length: 12; V: TRBV10-3; size: -; D: -; J: TRBJ1-4
CDR3: CASSPDRSEAFF; DNA: TGTGCCAGCAGCCCGGACAGGTCGGAAGCTTTCTTT; length: 12; V: TRBV5-4; size: few; D: TRBD1; J: TRBJ1-1
CDR3: CASSLVAGGSDEQFF; DNA: TGCGCCAGCAGCTTGGTCGCGGGAGGGAGCGATGAGCAGTTCTTC; length: 15; V: TRBV5-1; size: -; D: TRBD2; J: TRBJ2-1
CDR3: CASSLTSRQETQYF; DNA: TGTGCCAGCAGTTTGACTAGCCGCCAAGAGACCCAGTACTTC; length: 14; V: TRBV27; size: -; D: TRBD2; J: TRBJ2-5
CDR3: CASNQGKAGYTF; DNA: TGTGCCAGCAACCAGGGGAAGGCTGGCTACACCTTC; length: 12; V: TRBV5-6; size: -; D: -; J: TRBJ1-2
CDR3: CSVSNSYNEQFF; DNA: TGCAGCGTTTCGAACTCCTACAATGAGCAGTTCTTC; length: 12; V: TRBV29-1; size: -; D: -; J: TRBJ2-1
CDR3: CASSLYAGNEQFF; DNA: TGTGCCAGCAGCTTGTACGCCGGCAATGAGCAGTTCTTC; length: 13; V: TRBV25-1; size: -; D: -; J: TRBJ2-1
CDR3: CASSDPGLAGIYEQYF; DNA: TGTGCCAGCAGTGACCCGGGACTAGCGGGAATCTACGAGCAGTACTTC; length: 16; V: TRBV2; size: -; D: TRBD2; J: TRBJ2-7
CDR3: CASSSGLTYEQYF; DNA: TGTGCCAGTAGTTCGGGACTAACCTACGAGCAGTACTTC; length: 13; V: TRBV19; size: -; D: TRBD2; J: TRBJ2-7
CDR3: CASSLSGRGGNSPLHF; DNA: TGTGCCAGCAGTTTATCGGGCAGGGGTGGTAATTCACCCCTCCACTTT; length: 16; V: TRBV27; size: few; D: -; J: TRBJ1-6
CDR3: CASSSVGSNYGYTF; DNA: TGCGCCAGCAGCTCAGTGGGGTCAAACTATGGCTACACCTTC; length: 14; V: TRBV10-2; size: -; D: -; J: TRBJ1-2
CDR3: CASSPTATKNIQYF; DNA: TGTGCCAGCAGCCCTACGGCAACCAAAAACATTCAGTACTTC; length: 14; V: TRBV5-4; size: -; D: -; J: TRBJ2-4
CDR3: CASSLGAGVLEQYF; DNA: TGTGCCAGCAGCTTGGGAGCGGGAGTCCTCGAGCAGTACTTC; length: 14; V: TRBV5-5; size: once; D: TRBD2; J: TRBJ2-7
CDR3: CATSRGLGRSGPTDTQYF; DNA: TGTGCCACCAGCAGAGGGCTGGGTCGTAGCGGGCCCACAGATACGCAGTATTTT; length: 18; V: TRBV15; size: once; D: TRBD2; J: TRBJ2-3
CDR3: CASSLPGQAGYEQYF; DNA: TGTGCCAGCAGCCTGCCGGGACAAGCCGGGTACGAGCAGTACTTC; length: 15; V: TRBV5-4; size: -; D: -; J: TRBJ2-7
CDR3: CASSLAAGSSGNTIYF; DNA: TGCGCCAGCAGCTTGGCCGCAGGGAGTTCTGGAAACACCATATATTTT; length: 16; V: TRBV5-1; size: -; D: -; J: TRBJ1-3
CDR3: CASSQGGAVQPQHF; DNA: TGTGCCAGCAGCCAGGGGGGGGCCGTTCAGCCCCAGCATTTT; length: 14; V: TRBV7-2; size: -; D: TRBD1; J: TRBJ1-5
CDR3: CASSFATGLSEAFF; DNA: TGCGCCAGCAGCTTTGCAACAGGGTTATCTGAAGCTTTCTTT; length: 14; V: TRBV5-1; size: -; D: -; J: TRBJ1-1
CDR3: CASSSSGRKQETQYF; DNA: TGCGCCAGCAGTTCGTCTGGGCGAAAACAAGAGACCCAGTACTTC; length: 15; V: TRBV5-1; size: -; D: -; J: TRBJ2-5
CDR3: CASSPRPGGSQPQHF; DNA: TGTGCCAGCAGTCCTCGTCCAGGGGGCTCCCAGCCCCAGCATTTT; length: 15; V: TRBV2; size: -; D: TRBD1; J: TRBJ1-5
CDR3: CASSLGQQGAHGNTIYF; DNA: TGTGCCAGCAGTTTAGGGCAACAGGGAGCTCATGGAAACACCATATATTTT; length: 17; V: TRBV28; size: -; D: -; J: TRBJ1-3
CDR3: CASSDNSGNTIYF; DNA: TGTGCCAGCAGTGACAACTCTGGAAACACCATATATTTT; length: 13; V: TRBV6-6; size: -; D: -; J: TRBJ1-3
CDR3: CASSPLAGRNEQFF; DNA: TGTGCCAGCAGCCCCCTCGCGGGACGCAATGAGCAGTTCTTC; length: 14; V: TRBV7-9; size: -; D: -; J: TRBJ2-1
CDR3: CASSLGAGRLNEQYF; DNA: TGTGCCAGCAGCTTAGGGGCCGGGAGGCTCAACGAGCAGTACTTC; length: 15; V: TRBV11-2; size: -; D: TRBD2; J: TRBJ2-7
CDR3: CASRGTPNQPQHF; DNA: TGTGCCAGCAGAGGGACACCAAATCAGCCCCAGCATTTT; length: 13; V: TRBV2; size: -; D: -; J: TRBJ1-5
CDR3: CASSELGRGQVEAFF; DNA: TGTGCCAGCAGTGAATTGGGCAGGGGGCAGGTTGAAGCTTTCTTT; length: 15; V: TRBV6-1; size: -; D: TRBD1; J: TRBJ1-1
CDR3: CASSPRDLSNTEAFF; DNA: TGTGCCAGCAGCCCGCGGGACCTATCGAACACTGAAGCTTTCTTT; length: 15; V: TRBV7-9; size: few; D: -; J: TRBJ1-1
CDR3: CATGWTSGSYEQYF; DNA: TGTGCCACGGGGTGGACTAGCGGCTCCTACGAGCAGTACTTC; length: 14; V: TRBV27; size: -; D: TRBD2; J: TRBJ2-7
CDR3: CASSRQPSGAGEGEQFF; DNA: TGCGCCAGCAGCAGACAGCCTTCGGGCGCGGGAGAGGGTGAGCAGTTCTTC; length: 17; V: TRBV5-1; size: -; D: TRBD2; J: TRBJ2-1
CDR3: CASREGQERTYEQYF; DNA: TGTGCCAGCAGAGAGGGGCAGGAAAGAACCTACGAGCAGTACTTC; length: 15; V: TRBV6-5; size: -; D: -; J: TRBJ2-7
CDR3: CAWSPGQGVGYTF; DNA: TGTGCCTGGAGTCCGGGACAGGGGGTTGGCTACACCTTC; length: 13; V: TRBV30; size: -; D: TRBD1; J: TRBJ1-2
CDR3: CATSKTRGNQPQHF; DNA: TGTGCCACCAGCAAGACGCGGGGAAATCAGCCCCAGCATTTT; length: 14; V: TRBV15; size: -; D: -; J: TRBJ1-5
CDR3: CASSSPEGNGYTF; DNA: TGTGCCAGCAGCTCCCCTGAGGGGAATGGCTACACCTTC; length: 13; V: TRBV7-8; size: -; D: -; J: TRBJ1-2
CDR3: CASSSIGSYNSPLHF; DNA: TGTGCCAGCAGCTCGATAGGCTCCTATAATTCACCCCTCCACTTT; length: 15; V: TRBV11-2; size: -; D: -; J: TRBJ1-6
CDR3: CASSLEAGTNEKLFF; DNA: TGCGCCAGCAGCTTGGAGGCAGGGACTAATGAAAAACTGTTTTTT; length: 15; V: TRBV5-1; size: -; D: -; J: TRBJ1-4
CDR3: CASRQRTSGNTGELFF; DNA: TGCGCCAGCAGACAACGGACTAGCGGTAACACCGGGGAGCTGTTTTTT; length: 16; V: TRBV5-1; size: -; D: TRBD2; J: TRBJ2-2
CDR3: CSVMTGTQETQYF; DNA: TGCAGCGTAATGACAGGGACCCAAGAGACCCAGTACTTC; length: 13; V: TRBV29-1; size: -; D: TRBD1; J: TRBJ2-5
CDR3: CASSLDSQISGREVNEQFF; DNA: TGTGCCAGCAGCTTAGATTCACAGATTAGCGGGAGAGAGGTCAATGAGCAGTTCTTC; length: 19; V: TRBV11-3; size: few; D: TRBD2; J: TRBJ2-1
CDR3: CSVTVGRENSPQHF; DNA: TGCAGCGTGACAGTAGGTAGAGAGAACAGCCCCCAGCATTTT; length: 14; V: TRBV29-1; size: few; D: -; J: TRBJ1-5
CDR3: CASSQEKPDTQYF; DNA: TGCGCCAGCAGCCAAGAGAAACCAGATACGCAGTATTTT; length: 13; V: TRBV4-1; size: -; D: -; J: TRBJ2-3
CDR3: CASSTAPGNTIYF; DNA: TGTGCCAGTAGTACCGCGCCTGGAAACACCATATATTTT; length: 13; V: TRBV19; size: -; D: -; J: TRBJ1-3
CDR3: CASSSDRSNQPQHF; DNA: TGTGCCAGCAGCTCGGACCGAAGCAATCAGCCCCAGCATTTT; length: 14; V: TRBV7-9; size: few; D: -; J: TRBJ1-5
CDR3: CASRTSSYNSPLHF; DNA: TGTGCCAGCAGGACTAGCTCCTATAATTCACCCCTCCACTTT; length: 14; V: TRBV6-5; size: few; D: -; J: TRBJ1-6
CDR3: CATHGEPWTSGIGTDTQYF; DNA: TGTGCCACGCACGGGGAACCCTGGACTAGCGGGATAGGCACAGATACGCAGTATTTT; length: 19; V: TRBV28; size: -; D: TRBD2; J: TRBJ2-3
CDR3: CASSSKGGTDTQYF; DNA: TGTGCCAGCAGCTCGAAGGGCGGAACAGATACGCAGTATTTT; length: 14; V: TRBV7-8; size: -; D: -; J: TRBJ2-3
CDR3: CSVVEMGNTGELFF; DNA: TGCAGCGTTGTTGAGATGGGAAACACCGGGGAGCTGTTTTTT; length: 14; V: TRBV29-1; size: -; D: -; J: TRBJ2-2
CDR3: CASSGGEHGWVKVTQYF; DNA: TGTGCCAGCAGTGGAGGCGAACATGGCTGGGTGAAAGTGACCCAGTACTTC; length: 17; V: TRBV6-1; size: few; D: -; J: TRBJ2-5
CDR3: CASSRAGGPFNEQFF; DNA: TGTGCCAGCAGTAGAGCGGGAGGGCCTTTCAATGAGCAGTTCTTC; length: 15; V: TRBV28; size: -; D: TRBD2; J: TRBJ2-1